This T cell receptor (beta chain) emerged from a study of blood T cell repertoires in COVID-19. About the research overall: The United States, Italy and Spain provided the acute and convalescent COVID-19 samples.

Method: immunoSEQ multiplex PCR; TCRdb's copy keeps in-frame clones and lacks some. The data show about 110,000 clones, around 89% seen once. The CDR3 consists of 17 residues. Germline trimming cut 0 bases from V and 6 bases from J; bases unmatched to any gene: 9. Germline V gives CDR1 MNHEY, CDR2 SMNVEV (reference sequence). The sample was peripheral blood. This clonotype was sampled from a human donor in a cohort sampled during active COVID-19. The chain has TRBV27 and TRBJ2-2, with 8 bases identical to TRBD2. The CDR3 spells CASSLSRSGSWAGELFF. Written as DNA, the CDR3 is TGTGCCAGCAGTTTATCGCGCAGCGGGAGTTGGGCCGGGGAGCTGTTTTTT.